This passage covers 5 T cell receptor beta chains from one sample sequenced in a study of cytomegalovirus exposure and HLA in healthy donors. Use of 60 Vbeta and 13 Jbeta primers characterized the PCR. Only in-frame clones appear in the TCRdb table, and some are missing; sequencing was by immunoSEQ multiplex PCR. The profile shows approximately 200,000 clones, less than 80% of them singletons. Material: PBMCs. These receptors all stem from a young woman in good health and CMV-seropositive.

The CDR3 protein is CASSVSSGKYEQYF. CDR3 bases: TGTGCCAGCAGCGTGTCTAGCGGGAAATACGAGCAGTACTTC. This rearrangement joins TRBV9 to TRBJ2-7; 9 bases agree with TRBD2. V shed 2 bases, J shed 4 bases, and the junction held 4 bases outside the gene matches. There are 14 residues in the CDR3. CDR1 and CDR2 (germline): SGDLS, YYNGEE. Full variable domain (missing parts from reference TRBV9 and TRBJ2-7): DSGVTQTPKHLITATGQRVTLRCSPRSGDLSVYWYQQSLDQGLQFLIQYYNGEERAKGNILERFSAQQFPDLHSELNLSSLELGDSALYFCASSVSSGKYEQYFGPGTRLTVT.

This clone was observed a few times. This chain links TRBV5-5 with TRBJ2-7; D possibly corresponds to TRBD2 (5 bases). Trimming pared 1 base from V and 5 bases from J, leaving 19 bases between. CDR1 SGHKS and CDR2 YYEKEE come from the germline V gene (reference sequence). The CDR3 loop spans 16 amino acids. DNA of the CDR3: TGTGCCAGCAGCTTGCTCCACACCCAAGGAGGCCACGAGCAGTACTTC. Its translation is CASSLLHTQGGHEQYF.

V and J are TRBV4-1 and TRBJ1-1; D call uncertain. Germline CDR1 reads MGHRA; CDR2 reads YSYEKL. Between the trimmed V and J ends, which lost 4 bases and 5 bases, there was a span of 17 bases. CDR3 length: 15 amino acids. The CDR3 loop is CASSPWLGSGTEAFF. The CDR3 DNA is TGCGCCAGCAGCCCTTGGTTAGGGAGCGGGACTGAAGCTTTCTTT.

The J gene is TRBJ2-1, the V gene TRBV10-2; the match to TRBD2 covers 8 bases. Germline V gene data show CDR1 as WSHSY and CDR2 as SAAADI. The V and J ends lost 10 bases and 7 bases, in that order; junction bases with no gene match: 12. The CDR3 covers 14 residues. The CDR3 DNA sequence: TGCGCCACCGGTTGGGGCGGGGGGTATAATGAGCAGTTCTTC. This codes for CATGWGGGYNEQFF.

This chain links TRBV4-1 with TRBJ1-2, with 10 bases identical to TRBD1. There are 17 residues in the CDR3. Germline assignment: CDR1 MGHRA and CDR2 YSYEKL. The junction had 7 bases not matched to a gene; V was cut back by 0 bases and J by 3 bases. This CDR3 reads CASSQDSGDRGYYGYTF. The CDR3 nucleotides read TGCGCCAGCAGCCAAGATAGCGGGGACAGGGGATACTATGGCTACACCTTC.